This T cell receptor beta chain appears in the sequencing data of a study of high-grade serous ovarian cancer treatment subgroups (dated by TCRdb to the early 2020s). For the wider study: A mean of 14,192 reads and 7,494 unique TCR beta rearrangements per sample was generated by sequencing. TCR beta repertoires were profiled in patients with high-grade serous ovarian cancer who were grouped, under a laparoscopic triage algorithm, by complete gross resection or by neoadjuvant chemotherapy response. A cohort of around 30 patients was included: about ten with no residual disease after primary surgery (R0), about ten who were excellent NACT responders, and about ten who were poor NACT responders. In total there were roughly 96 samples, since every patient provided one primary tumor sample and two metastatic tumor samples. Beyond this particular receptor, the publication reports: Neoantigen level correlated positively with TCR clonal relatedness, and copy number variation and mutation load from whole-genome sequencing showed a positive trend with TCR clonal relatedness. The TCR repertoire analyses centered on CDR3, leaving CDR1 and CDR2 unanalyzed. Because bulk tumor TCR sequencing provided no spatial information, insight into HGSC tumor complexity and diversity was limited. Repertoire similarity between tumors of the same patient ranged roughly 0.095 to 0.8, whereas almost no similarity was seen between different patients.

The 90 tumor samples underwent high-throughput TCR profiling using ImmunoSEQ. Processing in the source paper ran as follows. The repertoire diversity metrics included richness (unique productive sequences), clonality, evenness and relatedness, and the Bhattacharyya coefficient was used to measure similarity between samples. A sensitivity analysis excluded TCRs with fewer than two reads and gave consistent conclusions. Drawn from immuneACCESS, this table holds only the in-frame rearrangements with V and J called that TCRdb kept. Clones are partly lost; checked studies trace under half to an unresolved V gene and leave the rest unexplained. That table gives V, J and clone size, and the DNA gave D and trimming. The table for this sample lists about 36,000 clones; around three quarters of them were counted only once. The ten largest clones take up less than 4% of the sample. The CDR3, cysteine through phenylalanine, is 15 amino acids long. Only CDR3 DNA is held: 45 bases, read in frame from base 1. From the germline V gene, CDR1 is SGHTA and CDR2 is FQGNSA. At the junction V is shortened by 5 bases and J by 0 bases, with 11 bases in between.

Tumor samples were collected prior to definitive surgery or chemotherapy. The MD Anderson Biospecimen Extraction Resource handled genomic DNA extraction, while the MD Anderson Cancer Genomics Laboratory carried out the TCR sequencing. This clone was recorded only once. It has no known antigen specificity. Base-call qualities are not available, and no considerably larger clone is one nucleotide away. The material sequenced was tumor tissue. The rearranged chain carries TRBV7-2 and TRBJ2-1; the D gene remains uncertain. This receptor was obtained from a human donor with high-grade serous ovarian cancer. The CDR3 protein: CASSLTWGSYNEQFF. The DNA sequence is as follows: TGTGCCAGCAGCCTTACCTGGGGCTCCTACAATGAGCAGTTCTTC.